The next 11 T cell receptor beta chains were all read from a single sample in a study of early T cells in non-severe SARS-CoV-2 infection listed by TCRdb under 2021. Library preparation was by 5' RACE. TCRdb shows the sequencer as NextSeq 500. The public reads were reanalyzed by TCRdb: fastp trimming at Q25, MiXCR alignment, in-frame beta chains only. Identical CDR3 protein sequences are pooled into one entry, listed with their most common genes and DNA. The sample yields around 60,000 distinct CDR3 sequences; 8% to 10% were counted once. 8.6% of the sample rests with the top ten. The sequenced material came from whole blood. These receptors were collected from an adult who was a healthcare worker with PCR-confirmed SARS-CoV-2 infection or an uninfected control (not recorded which).

Many counts were recorded for this clonotype. V and J are TRBV2 and TRBJ2-5, with 14 nucleotides matching TRBD2. Per the germline V gene, CDR1 is SNHLY and CDR2 is FYNNEI. This CDR3 comprises 16 residues. V lost 7 bases and J lost 5; bases outside the gene matches: 9. The CDR3 coding sequence is TGTGCCAGCACCCGCGGGACTAGCGGGAGTGGCGAGACCCAGTACTTC. This sequence encodes CASTRGTSGSGETQYF.

DNA for the CDR3: TGTGCCAGCAGCTTAGCAACCGGGACTAGGAAGACCCAGTACTTC. Protein: CASSLATGTRKTQYF. The chain uses TRBV7-2 and TRBJ2-5, with 8 bases identical to TRBD2. V was pared by 0 bases and J by 6 bases, with 6 bases of the junction left unmatched. This CDR3 region has 15 residues. Germline V gives CDR1 SGHTA, CDR2 FQGNSA.

This clonotype was counted at least ten times. The chain recombines TRBV21-1 with TRBJ2-5; the table's TRBD1 call for D was not verified on the DNA. TRBV21-1 is described as a pseudogene. The CDR3 is made up of 15 amino acids. CDR3 in amino acids: CATLPVTGLVETQYF. The CDR3 DNA is TGTGCCACTCTCCCGGTGACAGGGCTTGTAGAGACCCAGTACTTC.

The chain employs TRBV3-1 and TRBJ2-1; D is undetermined. Germline CDR1 and CDR2: LGHDT and YNNKEL (reference sequence). This CDR3 comprises 14 residues. The germline V and J ends were trimmed by 1 base and 9 bases, with 13 bases remaining between them. CDR3 nucleotides: TGTGCCAGCAGCCAAGCCTCCCCTCTGGGTGAGCAGTTCTTC. Translation gives CASSQASPLGEQFF.

This clonotype was seen a few times. The chain uses TRBV5-4 and TRBJ2-5; weak D call: TRBD2 (5 bases). CDR1 and CDR2 (germline): SGHNT, YYREEE (reference sequence). CDR3 size: 14 residues. Trimming removed 1 base from V and 3 bases from J, with 10 bases in between. The DNA for the CDR3 is TGTGCCAGCAGCTTGCTAGCTGCGGAAGAGACCCAGTACTTC. Its translation is CASSLLAAEETQYF.

This clonotype has ten or more counts. The rearrangement uses TRBV5-4 and TRBJ1-2; 7 bases match TRBD1. Germline CDR1 reads SGHNT; CDR2 reads YYREEE (reference sequence). This CDR3 is 14 amino acids long. The J segment lost 2 bases and the V segment lost 4 bases, leaving 5 bases of the junction unmatched. CDR3 loop: CASSRGQSNYGYTF. The CDR3 region has the DNA TGTGCCAGCAGCAGGGGACAGTCCAACTATGGCTACACCTTC.

J is TRBJ1-5 and V is TRBV10-3; 11 bases agree with TRBD1. The CDR3 runs 17 residues. Germline V lookup: CDR1 ENHRY, CDR2 SYGVKD. After removal of 2 bases from V and 3 bases from J, the junction contained 6 bases not matched to a gene. CDR3 sequence reads: CAISEGGDRGINQPQHF. CDR3 sequence (DNA): TGTGCCATCAGTGAGGGAGGGGACAGGGGGATCAATCAGCCCCAGCATTTT.

The J gene is TRBJ1-5, the V gene TRBV18, with a tentative D call TRBD1 (5 bases). Germline V CDR1 and CDR2: KGHSH, LQKENI. The V end was cut by 4 bases, the J end by 5 bases, with 18 bases between. The CDR3 extends over 16 amino acids. CDR3 sequence: CASSLSAKGADQPQHF. DNA of the CDR3: TGTGCCAGCTCACTCTCAGCAAAAGGGGCGGATCAGCCCCAGCATTTT.

There are many counts of this clonotype. This sequence joins TRBV7-2 and TRBJ2-1, with no clear D. Germline V gene lookup returns CDR1 SGHTA and CDR2 FQGNSA. CDR3 length equals 14 residues. Trimming stripped 5 bases from V and 4 bases from J, with 12 bases between. Here the CDR3 DNA reads TGTGCCAGCAGCCCTCCCCCCGGGTACAATGAGCAGTTCTTC. It yields the protein CASSPPPGYNEQFF.

This clonotype was counted a few times. The rearrangement links TRBV12-5 to TRBJ2-5, with 8 bases aligning to TRBD1. The length of the CDR3 is 14 residues. V was clipped by 6 bases and J by 5 bases; unmatched bases: 8. CDR1 LGHNT and CDR2 FRNRAP come from the germline V gene. The CDR3 DNA sequence: TGTGCTAGTGGCCCACAGGGGGGCAGGGAGACCCAGTACTTC. This translates into CASGPQGGRETQYF.

The J gene is TRBJ2-7, the V gene TRBV7-8; 8 bases are a match to TRBD1. The germline gives CDR1 SGHVS, CDR2 FQNEAQ. The V and J ends lost 5 bases and 5 bases, in that order; junction bases with no gene match: 8. This CDR3 has 14 residues. The chain's CDR3 is CASSPGQGVHEQYF. The DNA for the CDR3 is TGTGCCAGCAGCCCTGGACAGGGAGTCCACGAGCAGTACTTC.